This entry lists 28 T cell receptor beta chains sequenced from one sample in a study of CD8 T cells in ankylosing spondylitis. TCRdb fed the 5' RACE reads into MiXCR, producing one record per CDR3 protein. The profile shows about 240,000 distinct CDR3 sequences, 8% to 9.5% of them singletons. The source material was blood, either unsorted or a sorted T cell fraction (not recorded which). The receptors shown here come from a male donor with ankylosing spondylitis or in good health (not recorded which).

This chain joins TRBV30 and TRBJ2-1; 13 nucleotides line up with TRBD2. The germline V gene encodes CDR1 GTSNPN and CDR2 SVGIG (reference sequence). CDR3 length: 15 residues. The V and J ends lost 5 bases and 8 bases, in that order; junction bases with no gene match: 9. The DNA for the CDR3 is TGTGCCTGGGCCCCCCTTGGACTAGCGGGAGATGAGCAGTTCTTC. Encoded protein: CAWAPLGLAGDEQFF.

The CDR3 loop reads CASSRTSGRWYTQYF. In DNA, the CDR3 is TGCGCCAGCAGTCGGACTAGCGGGAGGTGGTATACGCAGTATTTT. V gene TRBV23-1 combines with J gene TRBJ2-3, with 14 positions matching TRBD2. TRBV23-1 is an ORF for which the function is uncertain. With V trimmed by 4 bases and J by 7 bases, 4 bases remained unmatched. The CDR3 totals 15 residues.

The DNA of the CDR3 is TGTGCCAGCAGCGTAGAGATGACAACCAATGAGCAGTTCTTC. Translation gives CASSVEMTTNEQFF. This chain connects TRBV9 to TRBJ2-1; D is undetermined. Germline assignment: CDR1 SGDLS and CDR2 YYNGEE. The CDR3 extends over 14 amino acids. The V and J ends lost 0 bases and 6 bases respectively, with 10 bases between them.

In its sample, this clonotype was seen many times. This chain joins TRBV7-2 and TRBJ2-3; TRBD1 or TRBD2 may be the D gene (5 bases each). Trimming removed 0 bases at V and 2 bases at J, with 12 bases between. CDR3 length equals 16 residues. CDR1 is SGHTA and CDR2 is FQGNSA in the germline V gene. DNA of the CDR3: TGTGCCAGCAGCTTAGCTGGACGAGGGGTCACAGATACGCAGTATTTT. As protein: CASSLAGRGVTDTQYF.

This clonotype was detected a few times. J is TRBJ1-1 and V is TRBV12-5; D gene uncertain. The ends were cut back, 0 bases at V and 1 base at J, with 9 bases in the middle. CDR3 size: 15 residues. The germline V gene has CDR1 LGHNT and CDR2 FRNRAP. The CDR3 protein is CASGLVLGGNTEAFF. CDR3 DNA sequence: TGTGCTAGTGGTTTGGTACTAGGAGGGAACACTGAAGCTTTCTTT.

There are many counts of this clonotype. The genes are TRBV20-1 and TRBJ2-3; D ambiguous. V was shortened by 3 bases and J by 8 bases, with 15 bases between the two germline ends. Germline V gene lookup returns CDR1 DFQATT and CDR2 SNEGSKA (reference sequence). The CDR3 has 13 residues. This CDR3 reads CSARGPTLGTQYF. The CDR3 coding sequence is TGCAGTGCTAGGGGTCCTACTCTTGGTACGCAGTATTTT.

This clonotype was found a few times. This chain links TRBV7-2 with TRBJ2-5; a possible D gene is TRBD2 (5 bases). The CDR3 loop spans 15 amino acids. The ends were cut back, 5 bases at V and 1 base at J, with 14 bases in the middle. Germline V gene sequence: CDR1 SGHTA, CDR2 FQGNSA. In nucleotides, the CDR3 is TGTGCCAGCAGCGCCCAAGTGGGGAGCCAAGAGACCCAGTACTTC. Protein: CASSAQVGSQETQYF.

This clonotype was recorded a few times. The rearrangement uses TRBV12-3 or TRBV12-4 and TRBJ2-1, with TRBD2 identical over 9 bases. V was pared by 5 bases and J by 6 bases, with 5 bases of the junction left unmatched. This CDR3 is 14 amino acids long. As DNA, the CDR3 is TGTGCCAGCAGTACCGGGACTAGCCCCAATGAGCAGTTCTTC. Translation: CASSTGTSPNEQFF.

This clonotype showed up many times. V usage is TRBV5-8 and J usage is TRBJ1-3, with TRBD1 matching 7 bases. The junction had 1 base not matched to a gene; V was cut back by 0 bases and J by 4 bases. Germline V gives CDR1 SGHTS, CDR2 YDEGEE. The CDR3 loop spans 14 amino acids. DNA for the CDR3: TGTGCCAGCAGCTTGGGGACAGGAGGAAACACCATATATTTT. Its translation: CASSLGTGGNTIYF.

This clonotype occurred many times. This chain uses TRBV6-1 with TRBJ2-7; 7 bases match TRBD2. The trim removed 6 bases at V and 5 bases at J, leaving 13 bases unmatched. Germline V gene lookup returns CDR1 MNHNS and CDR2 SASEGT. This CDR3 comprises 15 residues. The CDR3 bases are TGTGCCAGCAGCCGGACGGGACTATGGGGGGACGAGCAGTACTTC. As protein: CASSRTGLWGDEQYF.

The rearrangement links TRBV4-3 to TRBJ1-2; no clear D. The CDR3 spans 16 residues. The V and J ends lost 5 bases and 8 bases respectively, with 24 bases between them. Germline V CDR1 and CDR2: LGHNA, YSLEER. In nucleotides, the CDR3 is TGCGCCAGCAGCATGGCGGAGGTGGGCGGTTCTCGGGGCTACACCTTC. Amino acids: CASSMAEVGGSRGYTF.

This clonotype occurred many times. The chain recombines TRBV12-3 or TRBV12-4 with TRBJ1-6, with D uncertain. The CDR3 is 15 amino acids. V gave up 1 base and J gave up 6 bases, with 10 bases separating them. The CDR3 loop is CASSLVGGSNSPLHF. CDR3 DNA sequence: TGTGCCAGCAGTTTAGTGGGAGGGAGTAATTCACCCCTCCACTTT.

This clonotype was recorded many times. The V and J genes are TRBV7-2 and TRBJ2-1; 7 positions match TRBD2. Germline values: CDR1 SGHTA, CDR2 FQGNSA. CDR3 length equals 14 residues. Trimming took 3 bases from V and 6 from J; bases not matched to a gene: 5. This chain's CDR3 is CASSFVGGGNEQFF. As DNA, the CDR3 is TGTGCCAGCAGCTTTGTTGGCGGGGGCAATGAGCAGTTCTTC.

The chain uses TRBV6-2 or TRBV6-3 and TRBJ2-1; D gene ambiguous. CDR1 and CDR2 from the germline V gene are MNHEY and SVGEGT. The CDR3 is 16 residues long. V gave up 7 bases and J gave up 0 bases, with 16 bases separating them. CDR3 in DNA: TGTGCCAGCAAAACACACGTAAAGGGCTCCTACAATGAGCAGTTCTTC. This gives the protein CASKTHVKGSYNEQFF.

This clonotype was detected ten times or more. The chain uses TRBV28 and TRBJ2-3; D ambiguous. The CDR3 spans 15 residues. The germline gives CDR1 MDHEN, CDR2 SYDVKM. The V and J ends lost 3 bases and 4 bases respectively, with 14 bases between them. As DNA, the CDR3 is TGTGCCAGCAGTTTTGTGGCGGTTCGCTCAGATACGCAGTATTTT. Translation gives CASSFVAVRSDTQYF.

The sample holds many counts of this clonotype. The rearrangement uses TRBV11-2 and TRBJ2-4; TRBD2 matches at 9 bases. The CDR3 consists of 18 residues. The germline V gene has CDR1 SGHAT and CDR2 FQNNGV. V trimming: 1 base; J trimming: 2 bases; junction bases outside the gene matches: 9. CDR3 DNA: TGTGCCAGCAGCTTAGGCCCCCTAGCGGGAAGGTCCAAAAACATTCAGTACTTC. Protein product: CASSLGPLAGRSKNIQYF.

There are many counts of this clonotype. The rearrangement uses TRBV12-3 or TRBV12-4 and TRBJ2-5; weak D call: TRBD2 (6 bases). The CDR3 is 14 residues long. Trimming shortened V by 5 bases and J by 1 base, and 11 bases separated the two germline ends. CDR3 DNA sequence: TGTGCCAGCAGTCCCGGGGAGGCCCAAGAGACCCAGTACTTC. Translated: CASSPGEAQETQYF.

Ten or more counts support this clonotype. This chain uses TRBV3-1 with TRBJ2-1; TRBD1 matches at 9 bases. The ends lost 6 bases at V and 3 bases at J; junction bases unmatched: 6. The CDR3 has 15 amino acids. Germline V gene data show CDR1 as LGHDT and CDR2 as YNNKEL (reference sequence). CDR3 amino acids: CASRGGGQGYNEQFF. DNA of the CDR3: TGTGCCAGCAGAGGGGGGGGACAGGGCTACAATGAGCAGTTCTTC.

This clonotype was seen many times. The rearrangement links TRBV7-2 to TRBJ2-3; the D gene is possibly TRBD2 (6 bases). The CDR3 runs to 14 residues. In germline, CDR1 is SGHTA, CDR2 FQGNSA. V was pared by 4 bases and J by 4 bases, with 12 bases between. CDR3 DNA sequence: TGTGCCAGCAGCTACCCGGGAGCACCAGATACGCAGTATTTT. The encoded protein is CASSYPGAPDTQYF.

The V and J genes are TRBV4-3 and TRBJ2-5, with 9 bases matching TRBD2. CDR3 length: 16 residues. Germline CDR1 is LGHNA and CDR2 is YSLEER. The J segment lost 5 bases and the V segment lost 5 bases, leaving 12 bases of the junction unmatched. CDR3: CASSVTSGPGGETQYF. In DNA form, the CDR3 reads TGCGCCAGCAGCGTGACTAGCGGACCTGGGGGGGAGACCCAGTACTTC.

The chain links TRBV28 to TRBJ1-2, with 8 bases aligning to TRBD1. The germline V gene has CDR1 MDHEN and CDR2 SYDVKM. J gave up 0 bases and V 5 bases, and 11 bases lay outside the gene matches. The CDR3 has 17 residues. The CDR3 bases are TGTGCCAGCAGTCCCCTCAGGGGGCAAAGGTCTAACTATGGCTACACCTTC. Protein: CASSPLRGQRSNYGYTF.

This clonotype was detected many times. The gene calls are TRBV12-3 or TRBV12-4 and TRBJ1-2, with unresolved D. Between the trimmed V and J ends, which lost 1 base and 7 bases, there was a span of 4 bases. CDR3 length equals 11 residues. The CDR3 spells CASSLGGGYTF. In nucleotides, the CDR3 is TGTGCCAGCAGTTTAGGCGGTGGCTACACCTTC.

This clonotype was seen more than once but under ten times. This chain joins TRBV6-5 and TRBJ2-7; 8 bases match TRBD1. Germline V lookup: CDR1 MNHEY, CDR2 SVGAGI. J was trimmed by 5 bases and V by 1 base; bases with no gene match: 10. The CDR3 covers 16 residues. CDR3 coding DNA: TGTGCCAGCAGTTACTGGTCTCAGGGGGCGGTCCACGAGCAGTACTTC. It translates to CASSYWSQGAVHEQYF.

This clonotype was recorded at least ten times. The CDR3 sequence is CSARQGTRKETQYF. In DNA, the CDR3 is TGCAGTGCTAGACAGGGGACTAGGAAGGAGACCCAGTACTTC. The V gene is TRBV20-1, the J gene TRBJ2-5; 8 positions match TRBD2. The V segment lost 2 bases and the J segment 5 bases; nucleotides outside the gene matches: 7. The CDR3 covers 14 residues. Per the germline V gene, CDR1 is DFQATT and CDR2 is SNEGSKA (reference sequence).

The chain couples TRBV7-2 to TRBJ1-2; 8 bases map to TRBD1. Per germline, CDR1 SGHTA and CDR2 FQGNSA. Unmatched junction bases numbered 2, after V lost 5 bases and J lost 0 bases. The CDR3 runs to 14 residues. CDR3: CASSQGATNYGYTF. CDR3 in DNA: TGTGCCAGCAGCCAGGGGGCAACTAACTATGGCTACACCTTC.

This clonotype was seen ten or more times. CDR3 residues: CASSDVADGRDNYGYTF. The CDR3 nucleotides are TGCGCCAGCAGTGATGTGGCAGACGGGCGGGATAACTATGGCTACACCTTC. The chain employs TRBV10-2 and TRBJ1-2; D is unresolved. Trimming pared 3 bases from V and 1 base from J, leaving 18 bases between. CDR1 WSHSY and CDR2 SAAADI come from the germline V gene. This CDR3 spans 17 amino acids.

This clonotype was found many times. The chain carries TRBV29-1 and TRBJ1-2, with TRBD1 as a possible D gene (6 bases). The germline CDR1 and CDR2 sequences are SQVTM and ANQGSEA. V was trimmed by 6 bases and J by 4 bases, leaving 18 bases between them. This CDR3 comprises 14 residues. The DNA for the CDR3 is TGCAGCGTCGAATCCCTGGGGGCTGGCTATGGCTACACCTTC. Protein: CSVESLGAGYGYTF.

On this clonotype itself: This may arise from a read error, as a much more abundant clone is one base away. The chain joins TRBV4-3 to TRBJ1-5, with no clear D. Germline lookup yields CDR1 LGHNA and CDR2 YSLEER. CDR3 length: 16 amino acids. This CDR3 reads CASNQELAMGNQPQHF. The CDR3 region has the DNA TGCGCCAGCAACCAAGAACTTGCCATGGGCAATCAGCCCCAGCATTTT.